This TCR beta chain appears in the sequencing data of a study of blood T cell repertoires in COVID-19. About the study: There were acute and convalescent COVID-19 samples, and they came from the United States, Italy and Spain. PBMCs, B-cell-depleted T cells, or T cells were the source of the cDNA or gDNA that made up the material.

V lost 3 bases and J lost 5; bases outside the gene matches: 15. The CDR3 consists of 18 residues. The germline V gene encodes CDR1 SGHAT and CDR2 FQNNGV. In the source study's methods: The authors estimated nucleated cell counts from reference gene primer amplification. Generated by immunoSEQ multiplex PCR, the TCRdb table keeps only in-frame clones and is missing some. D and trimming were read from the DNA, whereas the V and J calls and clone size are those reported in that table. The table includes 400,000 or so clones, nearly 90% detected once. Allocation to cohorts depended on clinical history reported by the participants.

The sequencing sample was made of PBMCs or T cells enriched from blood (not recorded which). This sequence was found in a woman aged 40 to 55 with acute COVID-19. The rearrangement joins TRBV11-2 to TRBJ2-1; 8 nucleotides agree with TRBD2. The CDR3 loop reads CASSFGLAAGGGNNEQFF. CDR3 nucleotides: TGTGCCAGCAGCTTTGGTCTGGCTGCGGGGGGCGGGAACAATGAGCAGTTCTTC.